A single T cell receptor beta chain is shown here with its context. V was clipped by 10 bases and J by 0 bases, with 15 bases between them. CDR1 SNHLY and CDR2 FYNNEI come from the germline V gene. This CDR3 has 14 amino acids. This table comes from immunoSEQ multiplex PCR, and its TCRdb copy is limited to in-frame clones, with some not included. The repertoire holds some 630,000 clones, with roughly 70% as singletons. This sample is part of a study of shared clonotypes between healthy human individuals. Sequencing input: memory CD4+ T cells sorted from blood. Subset denoted: CD45RA-negative fraction. The receptor comes from a woman under 40 in good health. The rearrangement links TRBV2 to TRBJ1-1; no clear D. The CDR3 loop reads CATSKGGLNTEAFF. The CDR3 DNA is TGTGCCACCTCTAAGGGCGGCCTGAACACTGAAGCTTTCTTT.